This TCR beta chain was found in a study of T cell clonotyping in hematopoietic cell transplantation (dated by TCRdb to 2020 to 2023). Background for the entire study: In the study, 150 or so blood samples were gathered from 35 consecutive transplant recipients and their related donors. Patient recruitment ran from late 2015 to January 2017, and follow-up continued until September 2020 or death.

The immunoSEQ assay, a bias-controlled multiplex PCR using V- and J-specific primers, was used to amplify TCR beta CDR3 regions from genomic DNA. In a second PCR step, a proprietary barcode and Illumina adapter sequences were attached to the CDR3 amplicons. An Illumina MiSeq instrument was used to sequence the CDR3 libraries. Turning to the authors' computational methods: immunoSEQ Analyzer 3.0 was used for export and quality control, with R Bioconductor and Immunarch used for downstream analyses. Only productive rearrangements within the normalized downsampled data set were used in the calculation of repertoire metrics. Pathologically expanded clonotypes were defined as those larger than 5 templates in the normalized cohort. Repertoire diversity was measured with the Inverse Simpson Index. To capture all clonotypes, CMV-specificity analyses were performed on the non-normalized data set. TCRdb took over this immuneACCESS table, retaining in-frame rearrangements with V and J assigned. Such tables are incomplete; in checked studies, under half of the missing clones stem from an unresolved V gene, and the remainder is unexplained. That table is the source of V, J and clone size, and D and trimming were worked out from the DNA. The sample has some 13,000 clones on record, roughly 90% of them singletons. The ten largest clones capture 6.5% to 9% of the sample.

The time point tag for this specimen amounts to: 100 days after allo-HCT. Blood from recipients was drawn roughly 28 days before transplant, then again at days 30, 100 and 180 after transplant. Nuclei Lysis Solution was used to extract genomic DNA from fresh or cryopreserved unfractionated peripheral blood mononuclear cells. On this clone: Its antigen remains undetermined. No base quality values were provided; no much bigger clone lies one nucleotide off.

The CDR1 and CDR2 encoded by the germline V gene are MGHRA and YSYEKL. V is trimmed back by 1 base and J by 7 bases, and the junction contains 11 bases that no gene match accounts for. The CDR3 numbers 18 residues from cysteine through phenylalanine. Only CDR3 DNA remains: 54 bases, in frame from the first base. Results the study describes overall, beyond this receptor: The sample size was limited and the cells went unsorted, which meant the CD4 and CD8 repertoire contributions could not be told apart. Overlap with donor repertoires was found for only a small fraction of recipient repertoires, with over 95% found to appear de novo at the given depth. Donor and pretransplant recipient Inverse Simpson Index values predicted broader posttransplant TCR repertoire diversity. Recipient TCR diversity fell after transplant, with pathologically expanded clonotypes rising progressively from day 30 to day 180.

The receptor's source is a female patient aged 45-60 years who had an allogeneic stem cell transplant from an unrelated donor, so the T cells may come from the graft donor. Some clones in this sample may be carry-over from other donors' samples. The chain couples TRBV4-1 to TRBJ2-1, and 12 junction bases match TRBD2. The specimen comprised PBMCs, sampled 100 days after allogeneic stem cell transplant. CDR3 reads: CASSQGPSGLAGRNEQFF. The DNA reads as follows: TGCGCCAGCAGCCAAGGCCCCTCTGGACTAGCGGGAAGGAATGAGCAGTTCTTC.